Below are 27 T cell receptor beta chains sequenced from a single sample in a study of blood T cell repertoires in COVID-19. This table comes from immunoSEQ multiplex PCR, and its TCRdb copy is limited to in-frame clones, with some not included. This sample carries more than 150,000 clones, around 86% of them seen once, and the ten largest clones take under 0.7%. Sequencing was done on a sample of peripheral blood. The receptors were sampled from a man in his sixties with COVID-19, enrolled during active disease.

The CDR3 nucleotides are TGTGCCAGCAGCTGGGCCCGGGACAGGGGAAGGAACACTGAAGCTTTCTTT. This gives the protein CASSWARDRGRNTEAFF. This chain links TRBV7-2 with TRBJ1-1; 10 bases are a match to TRBD1. Germline assignment: CDR1 SGHTA and CDR2 FQGNSA. The junction had 9 bases not matched to a gene; V was cut back by 4 bases and J by 1 base. The CDR3 has 17 residues.

V is TRBV7-9 and J is TRBJ2-3; maybe TRBD2 (5 bases). V was pared by 2 bases and J by 1 base, with 16 bases between. This CDR3 is built from 17 residues. Per germline, CDR1 SEHNR and CDR2 FQNEAQ (reference sequence). The CDR3 loop is CASSLMGASRGTDTQYF. In DNA form, the CDR3 reads TGTGCCAGCAGCTTAATGGGCGCTTCGAGGGGCACAGATACGCAGTATTTT.

The chain combines TRBV11-3 with TRBJ2-2; TRBD1 agrees at 8 bases. The CDR3 totals 16 residues. Trimming removed 1 base from V and 1 base from J; junction bases left unmatched: 2. Germline values: CDR1 SGHNT, CDR2 YENEEA. The CDR3 loop reads CASSLAGTGNTGELFF. The CDR3 coding sequence is TGTGCCAGCAGCTTAGCCGGGACAGGGAACACCGGGGAGCTGTTTTTT.

J is TRBJ2-1 and V is TRBV10-3; 8 nucleotides line up with TRBD1. CDR3 length equals 15 residues. CDR1 is ENHRY, CDR2 SYGVKD, per germline. J was trimmed by 5 bases and V by 3 bases; bases with no gene match: 6. CDR3 sequence (DNA): TGTGCCATCAGTGACCGGAAGACAGGGGACAATGAGCAGTTCTTC. It is translated as CAISDRKTGDNEQFF.

The chain carries TRBV13 and TRBJ1-4, with 8 positions matching TRBD1. The ends lost 5 bases at V and 2 bases at J; junction bases unmatched: 4. Germline V gene sequence: CDR1 PRHDT, CDR2 FYEKMQ (reference sequence). The CDR3 runs 15 residues. The CDR3 loop is CASSRWTGTNEKLFF. The CDR3 DNA reads as TGTGCCAGCAGCCGATGGACAGGGACTAATGAAAAACTGTTTTTT. Based on the CDR3 plus reference TRBV13 and TRBJ1-4, the full variable domain is AAGVIQSPRHLIKEKRETATLKCYPIPRHDTVYWYQQGPGQDPQFLISFYEKMQSDKGSIPDRFSAQQFSDYHSELNMSSLELGDSALYFCASSRWTGTNEKLFFGSGTQLSVL.

V is TRBV7-6 and J is TRBJ2-1; D ambiguous. V was shortened by 1 base and J by 8 bases, with 24 bases between the two germline ends. This CDR3 is 18 amino acids long. Germline values: CDR1 SGHVS, CDR2 FNYEAQ. The CDR3 nucleotides are TGTGCCAGCAGCTTAGTCATTGAAGGCCAAACTCCTAGGTATGAGCAGTTCTTC. The encoded protein is CASSLVIEGQTPRYEQFF.

This sequence joins TRBV11-2 and TRBJ1-1; no reliable D call. The germline V gene has CDR1 SGHAT and CDR2 FQNNGV. V lost 1 base and J lost 1, with 7 bases in between. The CDR3 length is 14 residues. CDR3 nucleotides: TGTGCCAGCAGCTTAGGAAACGGGAACACTGAAGCTTTCTTT. Amino acids: CASSLGNGNTEAFF.

The chain is built from TRBV4-3 and TRBJ1-2; 7 nucleotides line up with TRBD1. The CDR3 extends over 14 amino acids. Germline lookup yields CDR1 LGHNA and CDR2 YSLEER. Losses at the gene ends were 2 bases for V and 4 bases for J; bases not matched to a gene: 4. CDR3 DNA: TGCGCCAGCAGCCAATCCGGGACAGCCTATGGCTACACCTTC. This sequence encodes CASSQSGTAYGYTF.

The V call is TRBV4-2, the J call TRBJ1-1; 7 bases agree with TRBD1. CDR1 LGHNA and CDR2 YNFKEQ come from the germline V gene. This CDR3 region has 11 residues. V shed 5 bases and J 11 bases; nucleotides not matched to a gene: 5. The CDR3 DNA reads as TGTGCCAGCAGCTTCGCGACAGGGGCTTTCTTT. This codes for CASSFATGAFF.

J is TRBJ2-5 and V is TRBV5-8; a weak D match, TRBD1 (6 bases). V was trimmed by 4 bases and J by 8 bases, leaving 18 bases between them. This CDR3 has 14 amino acids. Germline V gene sequence: CDR1 SGHTS, CDR2 YDEGEE. The CDR3 bases are TGTGCCAGCAGCACCCCAGGGGATCCGGGAACCCAGTACTTC. Translated, it gives CASSTPGDPGTQYF.

This rearrangement joins TRBV7-9 to TRBJ1-2; D uncertain. CDR3 length: 14 residues. The germline V gene encodes CDR1 SEHNR and CDR2 FQNEAQ (reference sequence). Between the trimmed V and J ends, which lost 2 bases and 6 bases, there was a span of 13 bases. CDR3 sequence: CASSLLGGVDGYTF. The CDR3 DNA follows: TGTGCCAGCAGCTTATTGGGCGGGGTTGATGGCTACACCTTC.

The chain couples TRBV15 to TRBJ2-7, with TRBD2 matching 11 bases. Germline trimming cut 3 bases from V and 2 bases from J; bases unmatched to any gene: 6. There are 16 residues in the CDR3. Germline CDR1 is LNHNV and CDR2 is YYDKDF (reference sequence). The CDR3 loop is CATSSPGTSGTYEQYF. CDR3 nucleotides: TGTGCCACCAGCAGCCCCGGGACTAGCGGCACCTACGAGCAGTACTTC.

The chain employs TRBV28 and TRBJ1-6, with D possibly TRBD1 on 6 matching bases. This CDR3 is 16 amino acids long. The germline CDR1 and CDR2 sequences are MDHEN and SYDVKM. Trimming cost V 6 bases and J 1 base, with 13 bases left between them. The CDR3 DNA reads as TGTGCCAGCAGCCCCGCAGGGGCATCCTATAATTCACCCCTCCACTTT. As protein: CASSPAGASYNSPLHF.

This clone was seen only a few times. The J gene is TRBJ1-5, the V gene TRBV2; 10 nucleotides line up with TRBD1. The germline CDR1 and CDR2 sequences are SNHLY and FYNNEI. The length of the CDR3 is 16 residues. The J segment lost 4 bases and the V segment lost 4 bases, leaving 7 bases of the junction unmatched. The CDR3 region has the DNA TGTGCCAGCAGTGTACCGGGACAGGGGCTTAATCAGCCCCAGCATTTT. This gives the protein CASSVPGQGLNQPQHF. The whole variable domain, remainder taken from reference TRBV2 and TRBJ1-5, is EPEVTQTPSHQVTQMGQEVILRCVPISNHLYFYWYRQILGQKVEFLVSFYNNEISEKSEIFDDQFSVERPDGSNFTLKIRSTKLEDSAMYFCASSVPGQGLNQPQHFGDGTRLSIL.

The rearrangement links TRBV14 to TRBJ2-5, with 8 bases identical to TRBD2. V lost 0 bases to trimming and J lost 2 bases; unmatched junction nucleotides: 8. The CDR3 is 17 residues long. The germline V gene encodes CDR1 SGHDN and CDR2 FVKESK. CDR3 residues: CASSQDRGGVIQETQYF. The CDR3 region has the DNA TGTGCCAGCAGCCAAGATCGGGGGGGAGTGATACAAGAGACCCAGTACTTC. Filled out from reference TRBV14 and TRBJ2-5, the complete variable domain reads EAGVTQFPSHSVIEKGQTVTLRCDPISGHDNLYWYRRVMGKEIKFLLHFVKESKQDESGMPNNRFLAERTGGTYSTLKVQPAELEDSGVYFCASSQDRGGVIQETQYFGPGTRLLVL.

The chain joins TRBV4-2 to TRBJ1-4; 10 bases match TRBD1. This CDR3 has 17 residues. After removal of 4 bases from V and 5 bases from J, the junction contained 10 bases not matched to a gene. Germline-derived CDR1 and CDR2 are LGHNA and YNFKEQ. CDR3 bases: TGTGCCAGCAGCCTGGACCCGACAGGGGGCAGAAATGAAAAACTGTTTTTT. This translates into CASSLDPTGGRNEKLFF.

This chain joins TRBV19 and TRBJ2-7, with 8 bases identical to TRBD2. The CDR3 length is 14 residues. The V segment lost 6 bases and the J segment 2 bases; nucleotides outside the gene matches: 6. Germline V gives CDR1 LNHDA, CDR2 SQIVND (reference sequence). CDR3 sequence reads: CASRLSGATYEQYF. The CDR3 nucleotides read TGTGCCAGTAGACTTAGCGGGGCAACCTACGAGCAGTACTTC.

The J gene is TRBJ1-2, the V gene TRBV6-5; D is undetermined. This CDR3 is built from 14 residues. From germline, CDR1 is MNHEY and CDR2 SVGAGI. V dropped 5 bases and J dropped 2 bases, with 12 bases sitting between them. The CDR3 DNA follows: TGTGCCAGCAGTAACGGAGTAGAAAACTATGGCTACACCTTC. This sequence encodes CASSNGVENYGYTF.

V and J are TRBV15 and TRBJ1-5, with 10 nucleotides matching TRBD1. The ends lost 4 bases at V and 5 bases at J; junction bases unmatched: 5. Germline V gene data show CDR1 as LNHNV and CDR2 as YYDKDF (reference sequence). The CDR3 covers 15 residues. CDR3: CATSKTGGAHQPQHF. CDR3 DNA sequence: TGTGCCACCAGCAAGACAGGGGGCGCACATCAGCCCCAGCATTTT.

The chain joins TRBV11-2 to TRBJ1-2; D is possibly TRBD1 (6 bases). The germline CDR1 and CDR2 sequences are SGHAT and FQNNGV. The CDR3 length is 13 residues. The V gene lost 1 base and the J gene lost 5 bases, with 8 bases spanning the gap. CDR3 sequence reads: CASSLGTVYGYTF. The CDR3 coding sequence is TGTGCCAGCAGCTTAGGGACAGTATATGGCTACACCTTC.

V gene TRBV4-3 combines with J gene TRBJ1-6, with 9 bases matching TRBD1. This CDR3 contains 13 residues. V lost 7 bases, J lost 7 bases, and 2 bases stayed unmatched. Per germline, CDR1 LGHNA and CDR2 YSLEER. The CDR3 loop reads CASKGQGNSPLHF. In nucleotides, the CDR3 is TGCGCCAGCAAAGGACAGGGGAATTCACCCCTCCACTTT.

The chain employs TRBV5-4 and TRBJ1-5; D is undetermined. The germline CDR1 and CDR2 sequences are SGHNT and YYREEE (reference sequence). The CDR3 runs to 12 residues. The V and J ends lost 3 bases and 4 bases respectively, with 5 bases between them. The CDR3 DNA sequence: TGTGCCAGCAGCTCGTTTAATCAGCCCCAGCATTTT. It is translated as CASSSFNQPQHF.

In this sample, this clone turned up a few times. V and J are TRBV2 and TRBJ1-2; 9 bases match TRBD1. Germline CDR1 is SNHLY and CDR2 is FYNNEI. Trimming cost V 6 bases and J 6 bases; bases outside gene matches: 11. The CDR3 contains 15 residues. This chain's CDR3 is CASSPTGTGFNGYTF. CDR3 DNA sequence: TGTGCCAGCAGCCCTACCGGGACAGGGTTTAATGGCTACACCTTC.

V usage is TRBV9 and J usage is TRBJ2-5; 12 bases map to TRBD2. CDR1 and CDR2 (germline): SGDLS, YYNGEE. Trimming took 4 bases from V and 4 from J; bases not matched to a gene: 5. The CDR3 is made up of 15 amino acids. The CDR3 region is CASSRRLAGAETQYF. Here the CDR3 DNA reads TGTGCCAGCAGCCGAAGACTAGCGGGGGCAGAGACCCAGTACTTC.

V gene TRBV25-1 combines with J gene TRBJ1-1; D is unresolved. Looked up from germline, CDR1 is MGHDK and CDR2 is SYGVNS. This CDR3 spans 14 amino acids. Trimming pared 6 bases from V and 1 base from J, leaving 12 bases between. CDR3 in DNA: TGTGCCAGCAGCCGATCTTTCGGGAACACTGAAGCTTTCTTT. It encodes CASSRSFGNTEAFF.

The rearrangement uses TRBV3-1 (or the pseudogene TRBV3-2) and TRBJ2-1; 11 positions agree with TRBD1. V gave up 5 bases and J gave up 4 bases; unmatched junction bases: 7. CDR1 is LGHDT, CDR2 YNNKEL, per germline (reference sequence). The CDR3 spans 16 residues. Here the CDR3 DNA reads TGTGCCAGCAGCGCCTACGGGACAGGGGGGTACAATGAGCAGTTCTTC. Encoded protein: CASSAYGTGGYNEQFF.

The V and J genes are TRBV7-8 and TRBJ1-1; D is possibly TRBD1 (6 bases). This CDR3 contains 12 residues. Trimming removed 5 bases from V and 8 bases from J, with 12 bases in between. Germline V gene sequence: CDR1 SGHVS, CDR2 FQNEAQ. Here the CDR3 reads CASSPGHPEAFF. The CDR3 DNA sequence: TGTGCCAGCAGCCCGGGACACCCAGAAGCTTTCTTT.